Listed here are 14 T cell receptor beta chains from one sample, sequenced in a study of T cell responses to AZD1222 COVID-19 vaccine. Produced via immunoSEQ multiplex PCR; TCRdb's table is partial and in-frame only. The sample has about 150,000 clones, around nine tenths seen once. The source material was peripheral blood, sampled on day 0 of AZD1222 vaccination. These receptors were collected from an adult in good health.

The J gene is TRBJ2-3, the V gene TRBV21-1; the listed D gene, TRBD2, was not tested against the DNA. TRBV21-1 has pseudogene status. The CDR3 spans 15 residues. In DNA, the CDR3 is TGTGCCAGCATGGTAGCGGGAGGGCCGACAGATACGCAGTATTTT. Its translation is CASMVAGGPTDTQYF.

This clone has only a few counts. The genes are TRBV6-2 or TRBV6-3 and TRBJ2-3; 8 bases are a match to TRBD2. Germline V gives CDR1 MNHEY, CDR2 SVGEGT. The CDR3 runs to 16 residues. V lost 0 bases to trimming and J lost 6 bases; unmatched junction nucleotides: 8. CDR3 in DNA: TGTGCCAGCAGTTACTCGACGGGACTAGGAACCGATACGCAGTATTTT. Protein product: CASSYSTGLGTDTQYF.

This clone was counted a few times. The chain couples TRBV19 to TRBJ2-2; D possibly corresponds to TRBD2 (6 bases). The CDR3 totals 15 residues. The V gene lost 7 bases and the J gene lost 1 base, with 13 bases spanning the gap. Per the germline V gene, CDR1 is LNHDA and CDR2 is SQIVND (reference sequence). The CDR3 protein is CASTPGAWNTGELFF. The DNA for the CDR3 is TGTGCCAGTACCCCGGGAGCGTGGAACACCGGGGAGCTGTTTTTT.

The gene calls are TRBV6-1 and TRBJ1-1, with D possibly TRBD1 on 6 matching bases. The CDR3 consists of 14 residues. V gave up 3 bases and J gave up 0 bases, with 8 bases separating them. Germline V gene lookup returns CDR1 MNHNS and CDR2 SASEGT. CDR3 nucleotide sequence: TGTGCCAGCAGTGAGAACAGGGTGAACACTGAAGCTTTCTTT. It codes for CASSENRVNTEAFF.

The chain is built from TRBV25-1 and TRBJ1-3, with D possibly matching TRBD1 (5 bases). The CDR3 sequence is 14 residues long. Germline CDR1 and CDR2: MGHDK and SYGVNS. V was trimmed by 3 bases and J by 3 bases, leaving 9 bases between them. CDR3 bases: TGTGCCAGCAGTGATCCGGGGCATGGAAACACCATATATTTT. As protein: CASSDPGHGNTIYF.

The chain has TRBV20-1 and TRBJ1-5; D is perhaps TRBD1 (5 bases). The CDR3 runs 14 residues. Trimming pared 3 bases from V and 2 bases from J, leaving 11 bases between. The germline V gene has CDR1 DFQATT and CDR2 SNEGSKA (reference sequence). CDR3 nucleotides: TGCAGTGCTAGTCACAGGTCTGGCAATCAGCCCCAGCATTTT. Encoded protein: CSASHRSGNQPQHF.

This clone was counted once. The rearrangement links TRBV30 to TRBJ2-7, with D perhaps TRBD1 (6 bases). V was shortened by 3 bases and J by 5 bases, with 11 bases between the two germline ends. This CDR3 has 12 residues. The V gene's germline CDR1 is GTSNPN and CDR2 SVGIG (reference sequence). The CDR3 nucleotides read TGTGCCTGGAGCCCAGGGGTCCACGAGCAGTACTTC. Translated: CAWSPGVHEQYF.

The V call is TRBV11-2, the J call TRBJ2-1; 14 nucleotides agree with TRBD2. Germline V CDR1 and CDR2: SGHAT, FQNNGV. CDR3 size: 17 residues. The junction had 5 bases not matched to a gene; V was cut back by 0 bases and J by 7 bases. DNA of the CDR3: TGTGCCAGCAGCTTAGATCGCAGACTAGCGGGAGGGAATGAGCAGTTCTTC. Its protein is CASSLDRRLAGGNEQFF. The full variable domain, completed using reference TRBV11-2 and TRBJ2-1, is EAGVAQSPRYKIIEKRQSVAFWCNPISGHATLYWYQQILGQGPKLLIQFQNNGVVDDSQLPKDRFSAERLKGVDSTLKIQPAKLEDSAVYLCASSLDRRLAGGNEQFFGPGTRLTVL.

Remarks on this clone: Other nucleotide sequences in the sample specify the same CDR3. V and J are TRBV5-1 and TRBJ2-1, with 7 positions matching TRBD1. Losses at the gene ends were 0 bases for V and 1 base for J; bases not matched to a gene: 1. This CDR3 is built from 15 residues. Germline assignment: CDR1 SGHRS and CDR2 YFSETQ. Written as DNA, the CDR3 is TGCGCCAGCAGCTTGGGACAGGGTTCCTACAATGAGCAGTTCTTC. Translated: CASSLGQGSYNEQFF.

The chain recombines TRBV6-6 with TRBJ2-3; TRBD1 aligns across 8 bases. V lost 8 bases and J lost 2; bases outside the gene matches: 12. The CDR3 consists of 16 residues. CDR1 and CDR2 (germline): MNHNY, SVGAGI (reference sequence). As DNA, the CDR3 is TGTGCCAGCCAAACAGGGGGTAGCGGAATCACAGATACGCAGTATTTT. Residues: CASQTGGSGITDTQYF.

The chain combines TRBV19 with TRBJ2-2; TRBD1 aligns across 7 bases. Germline loops: CDR1 LNHDA, CDR2 SQIVND (reference sequence). Trimming cost V 4 bases and J 0 bases; bases outside gene matches: 5. The CDR3 contains 16 residues. The CDR3 DNA reads TGTGCCAGTAGTAAGGGACAGCGAGCGAACACCGGGGAGCTGTTTTTT. Translated, it gives CASSKGQRANTGELFF.

V usage is TRBV5-1 and J usage is TRBJ1-1; D is uncertain. The CDR3 extends over 13 amino acids. Trimming left V 0 bases short and J 11 bases short, with 14 bases between. Germline V lookup: CDR1 SGHRS, CDR2 YFSETQ. CDR3 loop: CASSLVRPQEAFF. The DNA for the CDR3 is TGCGCCAGCAGCTTGGTCAGGCCCCAAGAGGCTTTCTTT.

The V call is TRBV7-3, the J call TRBJ2-1; maybe TRBD2 (6 bases). The CDR3 spans 12 residues. The germline CDR1 and CDR2 sequences are SGHTA and FQGTGA. The germline V and J ends were trimmed by 3 bases and 10 bases, with 10 bases remaining between them. The CDR3 nucleotides are TGTGCCAGCAGCTTGAATAGCGGAGAGCAGTTCTTC. Translation gives CASSLNSGEQFF.

The rearrangement joins TRBV7-8 to TRBJ1-1; no clear D. V gave up 8 bases and J gave up 2 bases, with 12 bases separating them. The CDR3 spans 13 residues. Germline V lookup: CDR1 SGHVS, CDR2 FQNEAQ. CDR3 residues: CASLPNRNTEAFF. Written as DNA, the CDR3 is TGTGCCAGCCTCCCCAACAGAAACACTGAAGCTTTCTTT. The full variable domain, completed using reference TRBV7-8 and TRBJ1-1, is GAGVSQSPRYKVAKRGQDVALRCDPISGHVSLFWYQQALGQGPEFLTYFQNEAQLDKSGLPSDRFFAERPEGSVSTLKIQRTQQEDSAVYLCASLPNRNTEAFFGQGTRLTVV.